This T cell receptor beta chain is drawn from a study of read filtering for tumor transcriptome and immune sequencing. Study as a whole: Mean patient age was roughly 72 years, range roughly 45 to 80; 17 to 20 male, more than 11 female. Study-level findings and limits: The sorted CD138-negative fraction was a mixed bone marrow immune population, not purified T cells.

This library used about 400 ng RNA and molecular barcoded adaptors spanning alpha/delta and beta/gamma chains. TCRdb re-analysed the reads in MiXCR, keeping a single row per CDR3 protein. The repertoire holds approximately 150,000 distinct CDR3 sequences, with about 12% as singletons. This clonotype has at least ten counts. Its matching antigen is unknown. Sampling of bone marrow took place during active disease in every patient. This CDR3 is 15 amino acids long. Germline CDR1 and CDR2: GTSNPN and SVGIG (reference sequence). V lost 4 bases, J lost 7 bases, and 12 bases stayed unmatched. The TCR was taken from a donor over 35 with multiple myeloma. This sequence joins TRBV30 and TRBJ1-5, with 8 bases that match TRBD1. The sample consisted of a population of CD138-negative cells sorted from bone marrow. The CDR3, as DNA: TGTGCCTGGACTGAAGGGACAGGTATAGAACAGCCCCAGCATTTT. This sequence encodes CAWTEGTGIEQPQHF. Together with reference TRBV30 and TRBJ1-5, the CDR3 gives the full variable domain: SQTIHQWPATLVQPVGSPLSLECTVEGTSNPNLYWYRQAAGRGLQLLFYSVGIGQISSEVPQNLSASRPQDRQFILSSKKLLLSDSGFYLCAWTEGTGIEQPQHFGDGTRLSIL.